Included here is one TCR beta chain sequence, with context. Clinical symptoms, serum thyroxine, TRAb, thyroid ultrasound and orbital computed tomography formed the basis of diagnosis. The data belong to a study of Graves' ophthalmopathy and Graves' hyperthyroidism. The germline V and J ends were trimmed by 2 bases and 0 bases, with 11 bases remaining between them. Germline V lookup: CDR1 MNHEY, CDR2 SMNVEV (reference sequence). This CDR3 has 15 amino acids. Amplification from RNA transcripts yielded the TCR beta CDR3 regions. The workflow started with a first-round RT-PCR run with HTBI primers and then moved on to a second-round multiplex PCR. TCRdb reprocessed the multiplex PCR reads with MiXCR, giving one entry per CDR3 protein. The data hold roughly 170,000 distinct CDR3 sequences, with around 40% observed a single time.

The chain employs TRBV27 and TRBJ2-7; D remains ambiguous. The sequencing sample was made of peripheral blood. This receptor was taken from a man aged 25 to 45 with Graves' ophthalmopathy. CDR3 amino acids: CASSLGLPNSYEQYF. In DNA, the CDR3 is TGTGCCAGCAGTTTAGGGTTGCCTAACTCCTACGAGCAGTACTTC.